A single sample is the source of the 21 T cell receptor beta chains below, sequenced in a study of type 1 and type 2 diabetes patients. PCR was run on genomic DNA. The TCR beta CDR3 region was amplified using 30 forward and 13 reverse primers. TCRdb recomputed calls from the multiplex PCR reads with MiXCR, one row per CDR3 protein. The table records about 250,000 distinct CDR3 sequences, approximately 50% of them present only once. The sequenced sample was peripheral blood mononuclear cells (PBMCs). The receptors shown here come from a man between 18 and 35 years old with type 2 diabetes.

This clonotype was seen more than once but under ten times. This sequence joins TRBV7-2 and TRBJ2-1; unclear D gene. V gave up 4 bases and J gave up 8 bases, with 9 bases separating them. The CDR3 covers 12 residues. Germline CDR1 is SGHTA and CDR2 is FQGNSA. This CDR3 is CASSSRPDEQFF. In DNA form, the CDR3 reads TGTGCCAGCAGCTCGCGACCCGATGAGCAGTTCTTC.

The rearrangement joins TRBV6-5 to TRBJ1-2, with a possible D match to TRBD1 (5 bases). V was clipped by 3 bases and J by 8 bases, with 16 bases between them. The CDR3 spans 14 residues. Germline V gene sequence: CDR1 MNHEY, CDR2 SVGAGI. The CDR3 coding sequence is TGTGCCAGCAGTTATTTGCCGGGGGATGACGGCTACACCTTC. Amino acid sequence: CASSYLPGDDGYTF.

This clonotype was found a few times. V usage is TRBV30 and J usage is TRBJ1-2; D gene ambiguous. This CDR3 contains 14 residues. Trimming removed 0 bases at V and 6 bases at J, with 14 bases between. Germline V gives CDR1 GTSNPN, CDR2 SVGIG (reference sequence). The CDR3 region has the DNA TGTGCCTGGAGTGTACTTGGAGAACTCCATGGCTACACCTTC. Amino acids: CAWSVLGELHGYTF. Full variable domain (remainder filled in from reference TRBV30 and TRBJ1-2): SQTIHQWPATLVQPVGSPLSLECTVEGTSNPNLYWYRQAAGRGLQLLFYSVGIGQISSEVPQNLSASRPQDRQFILSSKKLLLSDSGFYLCAWSVLGELHGYTFGSGTRLTVV.

The chain recombines TRBV19 with TRBJ2-2, with 8 positions matching TRBD2. V shed 4 bases, J shed 7 bases, and the junction held 5 bases outside the gene matches. This CDR3 comprises 14 residues. In germline, CDR1 is LNHDA, CDR2 SQIVND (reference sequence). The CDR3 bases are TGTGCCAGTAGTACCGGGGGGGCCAGCGGGGAGCTGTTTTTT. Its protein is CASSTGGASGELFF.

Many counts were recorded for this clonotype. The chain is built from TRBV6-6 and TRBJ2-5; D is possibly TRBD1 (6 bases). This CDR3 has 14 amino acids. CDR1 and CDR2 from the germline V gene are MNHNY and SVGAGI (reference sequence). V was cut by 2 bases and J by 1 base, with 8 bases left in between. The CDR3 nucleotides are TGTGCCAGCAGTTACCGGGACATCCAAGAGACCCAGTACTTC. It is translated as CASSYRDIQETQYF.

The V and J genes are TRBV5-1 and TRBJ2-2; 13 positions agree with TRBD2. The length of the CDR3 is 19 residues. Germline V gene sequence: CDR1 SGHRS, CDR2 YFSETQ. V shed 4 bases and J 0 bases; nucleotides not matched to a gene: 9. The chain's CDR3 is CASSPGLAGAPTNTGELFF. The CDR3 DNA follows: TGCGCCAGCAGCCCCGGACTAGCGGGAGCCCCAACGAACACCGGGGAGCTGTTTTTT.

V is TRBV9 and J is TRBJ2-2; no definite D call. Trimming left V 4 bases short and J 7 bases short, with 14 bases between. Germline assignment: CDR1 SGDLS and CDR2 YYNGEE. The CDR3 runs to 14 residues. CDR3: CASSLSLVVGELFF. The CDR3 bases are TGTGCCAGCAGCTTAAGTCTGGTTGTCGGGGAGCTGTTTTTT.

This chain links TRBV4-1 with TRBJ2-1; D unclear. The CDR3 loop spans 16 amino acids. Germline loops: CDR1 MGHRA, CDR2 YSYEKL. The V and J ends lost 3 bases and 0 bases respectively, with 12 bases between them. CDR3 sequence (DNA): TGCGCCAGCAGCCATCACACTGGACGCTCCTACAATGAGCAGTTCTTC. Its protein product is CASSHHTGRSYNEQFF.

In this sample, this clonotype turned up a few times. The chain is built from TRBV5-1 and TRBJ2-5; TRBD1 might be the D (5 bases). V was cut by 0 bases and J by 3 bases, with 9 bases left in between. Germline V CDR1 and CDR2: SGHRS, YFSETQ. This CDR3 is 14 amino acids long. The CDR3 protein is CASSLVVGEETQYF. The CDR3 DNA reads as TGCGCCAGCAGCTTGGTCGTAGGGGAAGAGACCCAGTACTTC.

This chain connects TRBV29-1 to TRBJ2-1, with D possibly matching TRBD2 (5 bases). The CDR3 has 13 residues. Germline V gene data show CDR1 as SQVTM and CDR2 as ANQGSEA. Between the trimmed V and J ends, which lost 7 bases and 6 bases, there was a span of 16 bases. CDR3 sequence (DNA): TGCAGCGCGGAAAGGAGGCTCCTCAATGAGCAGTTCTTC. It yields the protein CSAERRLLNEQFF.

This chain connects TRBV6-6 to TRBJ1-5; 7 nucleotides agree with TRBD1. The length of the CDR3 is 14 residues. Trimming at V came to 0 bases and at J to 7 bases, leaving 3 bases not matched to a gene. The germline V gene encodes CDR1 MNHNY and CDR2 SVGAGI (reference sequence). The CDR3 coding sequence is TGTGCCAGCAGTTACTCAGGGGGCGCGCAGCCCCAGCATTTT. This sequence encodes CASSYSGGAQPQHF.

This clonotype was detected only a few times. The chain uses TRBV28 and TRBJ2-7; D is undetermined. The CDR3 has 12 residues. Deletions cut 6 bases from V and 4 bases from J, with 10 bases between. The germline gives CDR1 MDHEN, CDR2 SYDVKM. The CDR3 protein is CASRSRWYEQYF. CDR3 in DNA: TGTGCCAGCAGGAGTAGGTGGTACGAGCAGTACTTC.

The chain employs TRBV30 and TRBJ1-5; 7 bases fit TRBD1. This CDR3 is built from 17 residues. V was pared by 0 bases and J by 0 bases, with 8 bases of the junction left unmatched. CDR1 and CDR2 from the germline V gene are GTSNPN and SVGIG (reference sequence). CDR3 nucleotides: TGTGCCTGGAGTGTAAACAGGGGAGATGATAGCAATCAGCCCCAGCATTTT. As protein: CAWSVNRGDDSNQPQHF.

As to this clonotype: A read error may be the cause here, since a much bigger clone is one base away. The CDR3 bases are TGTGCCAGCAGCTTAGACACGGGAACTGAAGCTTTCTTT. It encodes CASSLDTGTEAFF. The genes are TRBV7-7 and TRBJ1-1; D gene ambiguous. V lost 1 base and J 5 bases, leaving 8 bases between the germline ends. Germline CDR1 is SSHAT and CDR2 is FNYEAQ (reference sequence). The CDR3 loop spans 13 amino acids.

The chain has TRBV20-1 and TRBJ1-6; TRBD1 matches 9 bases. CDR1 is DFQATT, CDR2 SNEGSKA, per germline (reference sequence). The CDR3 length is 15 residues. V lost 5 bases and J lost 9; bases outside the gene matches: 11. For the CDR3, the DNA is TGCAGTGCTCCCATGACAGGGGGGACTAGTTCACCCCTCCACTTT. The encoded protein is CSAPMTGGTSSPLHF.

This clonotype was detected only a few times. The gene calls are TRBV20-1 and TRBJ1-1; possibly TRBD1 for D (5 bases). Germline CDR1 is DFQATT and CDR2 is SNEGSKA (reference sequence). Trimming pared 7 bases from V and 1 base from J, leaving 7 bases between. The CDR3 has 11 residues. CDR3 protein: CSGQKNTEAFF. The CDR3 coding sequence is TGCAGTGGACAGAAGAACACTGAAGCTTTCTTT.

The rearrangement joins TRBV7-8 to TRBJ2-1; D is perhaps TRBD2 (6 bases). The CDR3 is 12 residues long. V was shortened by 6 bases and J by 9 bases, with 12 bases between the two germline ends. Germline CDR1 and CDR2: SGHVS and FQNEAQ. CDR3 in amino acids: CASSFGGFEQFF. The CDR3 region has the DNA TGTGCCAGCAGTTTTGGGGGGTTTGAGCAGTTCTTC.

This clonotype was seen a handful of times. V and J are TRBV6-5 and TRBJ2-1; D may be TRBD1 (5 bases). Trimming pared 0 bases from V and 5 bases from J, leaving 8 bases between. This CDR3 has 14 amino acids. Germline V gene data show CDR1 as MNHEY and CDR2 as SVGAGI. The CDR3 nucleotides are TGTGCCAGCAGTTACTCACGGACAAACAATGAGCAGTTCTTC. This codes for CASSYSRTNNEQFF.

This clonotype came up many times. The chain uses TRBV2 and TRBJ1-1; D might be TRBD1 (6 bases). In germline, CDR1 is SNHLY, CDR2 FYNNEI. Trimming took off 2 bases at V and 0 bases at J, with 13 bases between the two ends. The CDR3 runs 16 residues. The CDR3 bases are TGTGCCAGCAGTGAACAGCGGGGACACTTGAACACTGAAGCTTTCTTT. The encoded protein is CASSEQRGHLNTEAFF.

This clonotype came up a few times. The CDR3 loop is CSARGDRGDEKLFF. CDR3 sequence (DNA): TGCAGTGCCAGGGGGGACAGGGGTGATGAAAAACTGTTTTTT. The chain carries TRBV20-1 and TRBJ1-4, with 10 bases lining up with TRBD1. The trim removed 6 bases at V and 6 bases at J, leaving 7 bases unmatched. The CDR3 runs to 14 residues. CDR1 is DFQATT and CDR2 is SNEGSKA in the germline V gene (reference sequence).

In its sample, this clonotype was seen a few times. The chain combines TRBV6-6 with TRBJ2-3, with TRBD2 matching 10 bases. Losses at the gene ends were 3 bases for V and 4 bases for J; bases not matched to a gene: 4. Germline CDR1 and CDR2: MNHNY and SVGAGI (reference sequence). This CDR3 has 15 residues. Written as DNA, the CDR3 is TGTGCCAGCAGTTATTCTAGCGGGAGTGCAGATACGCAGTATTTT. It translates to CASSYSSGSADTQYF.